A selection of T cell receptor beta chains follows, all from one sample in a study of T cell responses to AZD1222 COVID-19 vaccine. TCRdb keeps only in-frame clones here, not all; method: immunoSEQ multiplex PCR. The sample has about 70,000 clones; roughly 85% are singletons. The starting material was peripheral blood, obtained on day 0 of AZD1222 vaccination. These receptors originate from an adult in good health. The CDR3 runs from the conserved cysteine through the conserved F or W. Each record gives: CDR3 length, D gene, clone size, V gene, J gene, CDR3 DNA, CDR3 protein. The D gene is left open where the match is weak. Rows may omit the clone size; those that give it use once, few, many or a size class.

14	-	-	TRBV6-5	TRBJ1-2	TGTGCCAGCAGTTACTCTGAGGGGAACTATGGCTACACCTTC	CASSYSEGNYGYTF
16	-	once	TRBV10-3	TRBJ1-6	TGTGCCACCCGACCCCGGCAGGGGACCGATAATTCACCCCTCCACTTT	CATRPRQGTDNSPLHF
14	-	-	TRBV10-2	TRBJ2-1	TGCGCCAGCACCTCCCACTACTCCTACAATGAGCAGTTCTTC	CASTSHYSYNEQFF
18	TRBD2	-	TRBV29-1	TRBJ2-3	TGCAGCGTTGAGCTTAACCTCCAGGCTAGCGGGAGCTCAGATACGCAGTATTTT	CSVELNLQASGSSDTQYF
17	TRBD1	-	TRBV6-2/TRBV6-3	TRBJ1-2	TGTGCCAGCAGTTACTCGATCCTGGCAGGGGGAATCTATGGCTACACCTTC	CASSYSILAGGIYGYTF
12	-	-	TRBV7-9	TRBJ2-7	TGTGCCAGCAGCTCCTACATCTACGAGCAGTACTTC	CASSSYIYEQYF
12	-	-	TRBV2	TRBJ2-2	TGTGCCAGCAGGAGGAACACCGGGGAGCTGTTTTTT	CASRRNTGELFF
14	-	-	TRBV5-1	TRBJ1-1	TGCGCCAGCAGCTTGGGGTGGGGTGGCACTGAAGCTTTCTTT	CASSLGWGGTEAFF
15	-	-	TRBV7-2	TRBJ1-1	TGTGCCAGCAGCGCTTCCCACAGCATGAACACTGAAGCTTTCTTT	CASSASHSMNTEAFF
15	TRBD2	-	TRBV11-2	TRBJ2-1	TGTGCCAGCAGCCGATCGGGACGCGGGAGCAATGAGCAGTTCTTC	CASSRSGRGSNEQFF
16	TRBD2	-	TRBV5-1	TRBJ2-5	TGCGCCAGCAGACCCTTGGGCGGGGGGAACCAAGAGACCCAGTACTTC	CASRPLGGGNQETQYF
15	-	-	TRBV9	TRBJ1-1	TGTGCCAGCAGCGTAGGACACGGAATGAACACTGAAGCTTTCTTT	CASSVGHGMNTEAFF
13	-	-	TRBV29-1	TRBJ1-1	TGCAGCGTTGAAGGGTCCCCCAGCTACCAAGCTTTCTTT	CSVEGSPSYQAFF
12	-	-	TRBV18	TRBJ1-2	TGTGCCAGCTCCGCTTCTGCCTATGGCTACACCTTC	CASSASAYGYTF
14	TRBD1	-	TRBV7-3	TRBJ1-6	TGTGCCAGCAGCCTCGGGACAGCTAATTCACCCCTCCACTTT	CASSLGTANSPLHF
17	-	-	TRBV5-8	TRBJ1-5	TGTGCCAGCAGCTTGGTTCAGGGGTCCCTCCGGGTGCAGCCCCAGCATTTT	CASSLVQGSLRVQPQHF
17	-	-	TRBV21-1	TRBJ1-1	TGTGCCAGCAGCAAAGTCCACCGACAGGGGGCTCACACTGAAGCTTTCTTT	CASSKVHRQGAHTEAFF
13	-	-	TRBV10-1	TRBJ1-2	TGCGCCAGCTCGGAGGACGGAACCTATGGCTACACCTTC	CASSEDGTYGYTF
12	-	-	TRBV10-2	TRBJ1-1	TGCGCCAGCAGGAGGGGTGGGTCTGAAGCTTTCTTT	CASRRGGSEAFF
14	TRBD1	-	TRBV6-6	TRBJ2-5	TGTGCCAGCAGTTACGGGACAGGTGGAGAGACCCAGTACTTC	CASSYGTGGETQYF
16	-	once	TRBV7-8	TRBJ2-2	TGTGCCAGCAGCTCCACGGACAAATTGAACACCGGGGAGCTGTTTTTT	CASSSTDKLNTGELFF
16	TRBD1	-	TRBV13	TRBJ2-7	TGTGCCAGCAGCTTAGGGGGACAGGGGACATGGTACGAGCAGTACTTC	CASSLGGQGTWYEQYF
14	-	-	TRBV18	TRBJ2-7	TGTGCCAGCTCCCCAAGGGAGGTTTCAAGCGAGCAGTACTTC	CASSPREVSSEQYF
15	TRBD2	-	TRBV4-2	TRBJ2-3	TGTGCCAGCAGCCAAGATATCGCGGGAGGGCCCCCGCAGTATTTT	CASSQDIAGGPPQYF
16	-	few	TRBV11-1	TRBJ1-6	TGTGCCAGCAGCTTGGGCCGGGGATCCTATAATTCACCCCTCCACTTT	CASSLGRGSYNSPLHF
12	-	many	TRBV11-2	TRBJ2-5	TGTGCCAGCAGCTTAGTACAAGAGACCCAGTACTTC	CASSLVQETQYF
16	-	-	TRBV19	TRBJ2-5	TGTGCCAGTAGTTCTAGGAGGAGGGGCGGAAAAGAGACCCAGTACTTC	CASSSRRRGGKETQYF
15	TRBD2	-	TRBV7-9	TRBJ2-5	TGTGCCAGCAGCATAGGGCTGGGGGGGAAAGAGACCCAGTACTTC	CASSIGLGGKETQYF
16	-	-	TRBV21-1	TRBJ2-1	TGTGCCAGCAGCAAAAGAGGGGGACAAGGGGACAATGAGCAGTTCTTC	CASSKRGGQGDNEQFF
16	TRBD2	-	TRBV11-3	TRBJ2-2	TGTGCCAGCAGTCTCGGACTAGCGCTGAACACCGGGGAGCTGTTTTTT	CASSLGLALNTGELFF
15	-	-	TRBV27	TRBJ2-1	TGTGCCACCTCGGGTAGCGAGAGCTCCTACAATGAGCAGTTCTTC	CATSGSESSYNEQFF